A single sample gave rise to the 11 T cell receptor beta chains below, sequenced in a study of control samples from healthy donors and cancer patients. Clones were read by immunoSEQ multiplex PCR, and TCRdb kept only the in-frame ones, dropping some. The sample contains 120,000 or so clones, over 75% of which appear only once. Sample: blood. The source is a man between 18 and 29 years old in good health.

V usage is TRBV5-1 and J usage is TRBJ2-2; 9 positions match TRBD1. Germline V CDR1 and CDR2: SGHRS, YFSETQ. Losses at the gene ends were 6 bases for V and 5 bases for J; bases not matched to a gene: 5. The CDR3 consists of 14 residues. CDR3 bases: TGCGCCAGCACCAGGACAGGGGAGACCGGGGAGCTGTTTTTT. This encodes CASTRTGETGELFF.

This clone has just a few counts. The V and J genes are TRBV29-1 and TRBJ2-3; D is unclear. The CDR3 is 12 amino acids. Germline assignment: CDR1 SQVTM and CDR2 ANQGSEA. With 3 bases removed from V and 3 bases from J, the gap between germline ends came to 7 bases. The CDR3 DNA sequence: TGCAGCGTTGAGAGCGAAACAGATACGCAGTATTTT. As protein: CSVESETDTQYF.

The gene calls are TRBV6-6 and TRBJ2-2, with 7 bases fitting TRBD2. The germline CDR1 and CDR2 sequences are MNHNY and SVGAGI (reference sequence). The length of the CDR3 is 16 residues. With 5 bases clipped from V and 2 bases from J, the junction kept 8 bases outside the gene matches. The CDR3 region is CASSPRRTSNTGELFF. The CDR3 DNA reads TGTGCCAGCAGTCCAAGGCGGACTAGTAACACCGGGGAGCTGTTTTTT.

This clone was observed a handful of times. The chain uses TRBV2 and TRBJ1-1; 7 bases agree with TRBD1. The junction had 3 bases not matched to a gene; V was cut back by 2 bases and J by 6 bases. CDR3 length: 13 residues. CDR1 is SNHLY and CDR2 is FYNNEI in the germline V gene. Here the CDR3 DNA reads TGTGCCAGCAGTGAATGGACAGGAGCTGAAGCTTTCTTT. It encodes CASSEWTGAEAFF.

V and J are TRBV2 and TRBJ1-2; TRBD1 matches at 10 bases. The germline CDR1 and CDR2 sequences are SNHLY and FYNNEI. This CDR3 contains 15 residues. The junction had 2 bases not matched to a gene; V was cut back by 0 bases and J by 4 bases. The chain's CDR3 is CASSEARTGGYGYTF. CDR3 nucleotides: TGTGCCAGCAGTGAAGCGCGGACAGGGGGCTATGGCTACACCTTC.

In nucleotides, the CDR3 is TGTGCCAGCAGCGTGGGGACTAGCGGGAGGCGGACAGATACGCAGTATTTT. Protein product: CASSVGTSGRRTDTQYF. The chain is built from TRBV11-2 and TRBJ2-3; TRBD2 aligns across 15 bases. This CDR3 comprises 17 residues. V dropped 5 bases and J dropped 3; count of bases not matched to a gene: 6. Germline-derived CDR1 and CDR2 are SGHAT and FQNNGV.

The chain couples TRBV14 to TRBJ2-7; 7 positions agree with TRBD2. V shed 3 bases, J shed 0 bases, and the junction held 8 bases outside the gene matches. The CDR3 runs 16 residues. Germline values: CDR1 SGHDN, CDR2 FVKESK. As DNA, the CDR3 is TGTGCCAGCAGCCAGGTAACTAGCGTGAACTCCTACGAGCAGTACTTC. It is translated as CASSQVTSVNSYEQYF. Looking up the rest from reference TRBV14 and TRBJ2-7 gives the full variable domain: EAGVTQFPSHSVIEKGQTVTLRCDPISGHDNLYWYRRVMGKEIKFLLHFVKESKQDESGMPNNRFLAERTGGTYSTLKVQPAELEDSGVYFCASSQVTSVNSYEQYFGPGTRLTVT.

The chain carries TRBV19 and TRBJ1-1; D gene uncertain. V dropped 6 bases and J dropped 1 base, with 9 bases sitting between them. Germline V gene data show CDR1 as LNHDA and CDR2 as SQIVND (reference sequence). This CDR3 contains 13 residues. CDR3 loop: CASSFYRNTEAFF. CDR3 DNA sequence: TGTGCCAGTAGCTTCTATAGGAACACTGAAGCTTTCTTT.

The gene calls are TRBV21-1 and TRBJ2-7; the table assigns TRBD1, which was not confirmed against the DNA. TRBV21-1 is assigned pseudogene status. The CDR3 contains 17 residues. CDR3 DNA sequence: TGTGCCAGCAGCAAATCTACGCGGACAGGGATATTCCACGAGCAGTACTTC. This translates into CASSKSTRTGIFHEQYF.

V and J are TRBV6-5 and TRBJ2-1; D might be TRBD1 (7 bases). Trimming pared 6 bases from V and 2 bases from J, leaving 14 bases between. This CDR3 has 15 amino acids. Germline V CDR1 and CDR2: MNHEY, SVGAGI. The CDR3 DNA reads TGTGCCAGCAGCAACAGGGGAGGCACCTACAATGAGCAGTTCTTC. Translated, it gives CASSNRGGTYNEQFF.

V and J are TRBV7-3 and TRBJ2-1; TRBD2 aligns across 7 bases. Germline trimming cut 3 bases from V and 4 bases from J; bases unmatched to any gene: 6. The CDR3 has 15 residues. Germline lookup yields CDR1 SGHTA and CDR2 FQGTGA. The CDR3 loop reads CASSLGGRGYNEQFF. The CDR3 DNA follows: TGTGCCAGCAGCTTGGGAGGGAGGGGTTACAATGAGCAGTTCTTC. Filled out from reference TRBV7-3 and TRBJ2-1, the complete variable domain reads GAGVSQTPSNKVTEKGKYVELRCDPISGHTALYWYRQSLGQGPEFLIYFQGTGAADDSGLPNDRFFAVRPEGSVSTLKIQRTERGDSAVYLCASSLGGRGYNEQFFGPGTRLTVL.